These 22 T cell receptor beta chains came from one sample sequenced in a study of blood T cell repertoires in COVID-19 (dated by TCRdb to the early 2020s). Library preparation employed the immunoSEQ multiplex PCR assay. TCRdb took over this immuneACCESS table, retaining in-frame rearrangements with V and J assigned. Such tables are incomplete; in checked studies, under half of the missing clones stem from an unresolved V gene, and the remainder is unexplained. Recorded for this sample are around 190,000 clones; roughly four fifths of them occurred a single time. Around an eighth of the sample lies in the top ten. The sequenced material came from peripheral blood. The receptors were gathered from a woman in her 50s with acute or convalescent COVID-19.

This clone was found a few times. V is TRBV6-6 and J is TRBJ1-4; 9 bases line up with TRBD1. With 7 bases clipped from V and 1 base from J, the junction kept 4 bases outside the gene matches. The CDR3 length is 15 residues. Germline loops: CDR1 MNHNY, CDR2 SVGAGI (reference sequence). CDR3: CASNPGQGTNEKLFF. The CDR3 DNA follows: TGTGCCAGCAATCCGGGACAGGGAACTAATGAAAAACTGTTTTTT.

This clone was recorded only once. The chain carries TRBV5-1 and TRBJ2-2; 11 positions match TRBD2. V lost 4 bases and J lost 4; bases outside the gene matches: 9. This CDR3 region has 17 residues. Germline V gene lookup returns CDR1 SGHRS and CDR2 YFSETQ. The CDR3 sequence: CASSLSGGAYGTGELFF. The CDR3 DNA follows: TGCGCCAGCAGCCTTAGCGGGGGGGCCTACGGCACCGGGGAGCTGTTTTTT.

This clone was seen only a few times. This rearrangement joins TRBV21-1 to TRBJ2-7; the table's D call of TRBD1 was not tested on the DNA. TRBV21-1 is marked as a pseudogene. This CDR3 has 12 residues. The CDR3 DNA sequence: TGTGCCAACCGGGACAGGGCGAAAGAGCAGTACTTC. This codes for CANRDRAKEQYF.

The V call is TRBV20-1, the J call TRBJ2-3; TRBD2 aligns across 8 bases. CDR1 and CDR2 (germline): DFQATT, SNEGSKA (reference sequence). The length of the CDR3 is 15 residues. V lost 3 bases to trimming and J lost 4 bases; unmatched junction nucleotides: 9. The CDR3 DNA is TGCAGTGCTAGTGGGCTAGCGGGCAGTTCAGATACGCAGTATTTT. Protein sequence: CSASGLAGSSDTQYF.

The chain has TRBV18 and TRBJ2-1; the D gene is possibly TRBD2 (6 bases). Trimming pared 4 bases from V and 4 bases from J, leaving 11 bases between. Per the germline V gene, CDR1 is KGHSH and CDR2 is LQKENI. The CDR3 loop spans 14 amino acids. CDR3 region: CASSRGTDYNEQFF. As DNA, the CDR3 is TGTGCCAGCTCACGCGGGACGGATTACAATGAGCAGTTCTTC. Supplemented by reference TRBV18 and TRBJ2-1, the full variable domain reads NAGVMQNPRHLVRRRGQEARLRCSPMKGHSHVYWYRQLPEEGLKFMVYLQKENIIDESGMPKERFSAEFPKEGPSILRIQQVVRGDSAAYFCASSRGTDYNEQFFGPGTRLTVL.

This sequence joins TRBV11-3 and TRBJ2-7; D unclear. This CDR3 is built from 13 residues. Germline V gives CDR1 SGHNT, CDR2 YENEEA. V gave up 0 bases and J gave up 4 bases, with 7 bases separating them. The CDR3 bases are TGTGCCAGCAGCTTAGACTCGGAGTACGAGCAGTACTTC. Translated, it gives CASSLDSEYEQYF.

This chain uses TRBV10-3 with TRBJ2-4, with 9 nucleotides matching TRBD2. The junction had 7 bases not matched to a gene; V was cut back by 6 bases and J by 4 bases. Germline loops: CDR1 ENHRY, CDR2 SYGVKD. There are 15 residues in the CDR3. The CDR3 loop reads CAISQAGGGKNIQYF. DNA of the CDR3: TGTGCCATCAGCCAAGCGGGGGGAGGGAAAAACATTCAGTACTTC.

This clone appeared a single time. V usage is TRBV28 and J usage is TRBJ1-1; D remains ambiguous. Germline CDR1 is MDHEN and CDR2 is SYDVKM. There are 15 residues in the CDR3. The V end was cut by 1 base, the J end by 0 bases, with 9 bases between. The DNA of the CDR3 is TGTGCCAGCAGTTTATCCGATGTAGTGAACACTGAAGCTTTCTTT. This codes for CASSLSDVVNTEAFF.

This chain connects TRBV6-2 or TRBV6-3 to TRBJ2-1; TRBD2 matches at 15 bases. This CDR3 comprises 16 residues. Germline V gene sequence: CDR1 MNHEY, CDR2 SVGEGT. V lost 6 bases and J lost 12; bases outside the gene matches: 12. CDR3 DNA sequence: TGTGCCAGCAGCTCCCTGCCGGGACTAGCGGGAGGCCGGCAGTTCTTC. Amino acid sequence: CASSSLPGLAGGRQFF.

This chain connects TRBV21-1 to TRBJ1-2; whether TRBD1, the table's D call, matches the DNA was not checked. TRBV21-1 is termed a pseudogene. The CDR3 spans 18 residues. The CDR3 DNA follows: TGTGCCAGCAGCAAAACGGGGGGGACAGGGGTCCCGTGCAATGGCTACACCTTC. Its translation: CASSKTGGTGVPCNGYTF.

The chain uses TRBV15 and TRBJ1-2, with TRBD1 identical over 8 bases. Germline-derived CDR1 and CDR2 are LNHNV and YYDKDF (reference sequence). The CDR3 length is 15 residues. The J segment lost 4 bases and the V segment lost 2 bases, leaving 6 bases of the junction unmatched. The CDR3 coding sequence is TGTGCCACCAGCAGACGACAGGGGCAGGGCTATGGCTACACCTTC. As protein: CATSRRQGQGYGYTF.

This chain uses TRBV28 with TRBJ1-5, with 8 bases fitting TRBD1. The CDR3 sequence is 16 residues long. V lost 6 bases to trimming and J lost 7 bases; unmatched junction nucleotides: 14. The germline V gene encodes CDR1 MDHEN and CDR2 SYDVKM. The CDR3, as DNA: TGTGCCAGCAGGGGACAGGCGGCGGGGGGGGACCAGCCCCAGCATTTT. It specifies CASRGQAAGGDQPQHF. The whole variable domain, filled in from reference TRBV28 and TRBJ1-5, reads DVKVTQSSRYLVKRTGEKVFLECVQDMDHENMFWYRQDPGLGLRLIYFSYDVKMKEKGDIPEGYSVSREKKERFSLILESASTNQTSMYLCASRGQAAGGDQPQHFGDGTRLSIL.

J is TRBJ1-1 and V is TRBV28; the D is unclear. V gave up 5 bases and J gave up 0 bases, with 4 bases separating them. CDR1 MDHEN and CDR2 SYDVKM come from the germline V gene. The CDR3 contains 12 residues. CDR3 in amino acids: CASSSMNTEAFF. Written as DNA, the CDR3 is TGTGCCAGCAGTAGCATGAACACTGAAGCTTTCTTT.

In its sample, this clone was seen once. The V call is TRBV29-1, the J call TRBJ2-7; 9 nucleotides align to TRBD2. From germline, CDR1 is SQVTM and CDR2 ANQGSEA. The V segment lost 7 bases and the J segment 6 bases; nucleotides outside the gene matches: 7. This CDR3 is 12 amino acids long. The CDR3 bases are TGCAGCGCAGGGACTAGCCCCACCGAGCAGTACTTC. Amino acid sequence: CSAGTSPTEQYF.

V usage is TRBV6-6 and J usage is TRBJ2-5, with 9 nucleotides matching TRBD1. Losses at the gene ends were 6 bases for V and 4 bases for J; bases not matched to a gene: 9. Looked up from germline, CDR1 is MNHNY and CDR2 is SVGAGI (reference sequence). The CDR3 runs 15 residues. CDR3 loop: CASSKPGQGIETQYF. The CDR3 DNA sequence: TGTGCCAGCAGCAAACCGGGACAGGGCATAGAGACCCAGTACTTC.

The chain carries TRBV9 and TRBJ2-7, with D possibly TRBD2 on 6 matching bases. The germline V and J ends were trimmed by 0 bases and 2 bases, with 12 bases remaining between them. CDR1 is SGDLS, CDR2 YYNGEE, per germline. CDR3 length: 15 amino acids. CDR3 loop: CASSVAAGRTYEQYF. The CDR3 DNA follows: TGTGCCAGCAGCGTAGCTGCGGGGCGCACCTACGAGCAGTACTTC. The entire variable domain, with the rest obtained from reference TRBV9 and TRBJ2-7, is as follows: DSGVTQTPKHLITATGQRVTLRCSPRSGDLSVYWYQQSLDQGLQFLIQYYNGEERAKGNILERFSAQQFPDLHSELNLSSLELGDSALYFCASSVAAGRTYEQYFGPGTRLTVT.

This sequence joins TRBV19 and TRBJ2-3; D unresolved. V was shortened by 7 bases and J by 5 bases, with 13 bases between the two germline ends. Germline V gene lookup returns CDR1 LNHDA and CDR2 SQIVND (reference sequence). The CDR3 has 13 amino acids. The CDR3, as DNA: TGTGCCAGTACCCCTCGGCGGAGAGATACGCAGTATTTT. This sequence encodes CASTPRRRDTQYF.

The chain is built from TRBV7-9 and TRBJ2-5; unclear D gene. Looked up from germline, CDR1 is SEHNR and CDR2 is FQNEAQ (reference sequence). V was cut by 1 base and J by 2 bases, with 5 bases left in between. The CDR3 covers 13 residues. The CDR3 here is CASSLGLQETQYF. The CDR3, as DNA: TGTGCCAGCAGCTTAGGCCTACAAGAGACCCAGTACTTC.

The chain joins TRBV28 to TRBJ1-3; D possibly corresponds to TRBD1 (6 bases). This CDR3 spans 17 amino acids. Germline CDR1 and CDR2: MDHEN and SYDVKM. V gave up 1 base and J gave up 0 bases, with 13 bases separating them. The CDR3 DNA reads TGTGCCAGCAGTTTATTCGCGGTGGGGGCCTCTGGAAACACCATATATTTT. This encodes CASSLFAVGASGNTIYF.

The chain recombines TRBV6-5 with TRBJ1-2, with 8 bases matching TRBD1. The CDR3 consists of 13 residues. Germline lookup yields CDR1 MNHEY and CDR2 SVGAGI. Germline trimming cut 6 bases from V and 6 bases from J; bases unmatched to any gene: 6. DNA for the CDR3: TGTGCCAGCAGGGTTCAGGGGGCCCATGGCTACACCTTC. Protein: CASRVQGAHGYTF.

On this clone: This may come from a read error, since a much larger clone is one base off. This rearrangement joins TRBV7-2 to TRBJ2-5, with 7 bases lining up with TRBD1. The CDR3 spans 13 residues. CDR1 is SGHTA, CDR2 FQGNSA, per germline. The CDR3 nucleotides are TGTGCCAGCAACTTAGGACAGGTAGAGACCCAGTACTTC. Residues: CASNLGQVETQYF. Full variable domain (rest looked up from reference TRBV7-2 and TRBJ2-5): GAGVSQSPSNKVTEKGKDVELRCDPISGHTALYWYRQSLGQGLEFLIYFQGNSAPDKSGLPSDRFSAERTGGSVSTLTIQRTQQEDSAVYLCASNLGQVETQYFGPGTRLLVL.

The chain combines TRBV6-5 with TRBJ2-1; 8 bases line up with TRBD2. The CDR3 is made up of 16 amino acids. The V gene end was trimmed by 4 bases and the J gene end by 10 bases; junction bases not matched to a gene: 15. Germline V gene data show CDR1 as MNHEY and CDR2 as SVGAGI. CDR3 sequence (DNA): TGTGCCAGCAGTTCACTACCCGGGACTAGGCCTATGGAGCAGTTCTTC. Protein: CASSSLPGTRPMEQFF.